What follows is one TCR beta chain and its context. Its matching antigen is unknown. The sample comes from a study of cytomegalovirus exposure and HLA in healthy donors. General study points: It was reportedly the case that the classifier diagnosed cytomegalovirus status with high specificity and sensitivity. The tendency of first-cohort TCR clusters to co-occur in the approximately 110 validation repertoires was the finding of a later analysis. The authors listed around 150 TCR beta chains as cytomegalovirus-associated.

Clones were read by immunoSEQ multiplex PCR, and TCRdb kept only the in-frame ones, dropping some. The sample includes approximately 300,000 clones, 87% seen only once; the top ten take roughly 1.2%. Unmatched junction bases numbered 9, after V lost 3 bases and J lost 0 bases. Germline-derived CDR1 and CDR2 are SGHRS and YFSETQ. CDR3 length: 18 amino acids. The sequenced sample consisted of PBMCs. This TCR came from a woman between 25 and 40 years old in good health and CMV-seropositive. The V call is TRBV5-1, the J call TRBJ2-2; 9 positions agree with TRBD1. The CDR3 reads CASSSKTGTGTNTGELFF. The CDR3 DNA reads TGCGCCAGCAGCTCTAAGACCGGGACAGGGACGAACACCGGGGAGCTGTTTTTT. Supplemented by reference TRBV5-1 and TRBJ2-2, the full variable domain reads KAGVTQTPRYLIKTRGQQVTLSCSPISGHRSVSWYQQTPGQGLQFLFEYFSETQRNKGNFPGRFSGRQFSNSRSEMNVSTLELGDSALYLCASSSKTGTGTNTGELFFGEGSRLTVL.